This TCR beta chain is drawn from a study of blood T cell repertoires in COVID-19. Background on the study: Sample material is recorded as cDNA or gDNA derived from T cells, B-cell-depleted T cells, or PBMCs.

Per the authors' pipeline: Reference gene primer amplification yielded estimated nucleated cell counts. TCRdb's copy holds only in-frame clones and misses some; the assay was immunoSEQ multiplex PCR. For V, J and clone size, that table is used; D and trimming come from the DNA. The sample lists 100,000 to 150,000 clones, approximately 84% seen once, with about 1.5% in the top ten. There are 15 residues in the CDR3. Trimming pared 5 bases from V and 2 bases from J, leaving 17 bases between. CDR1 is SGHNT, CDR2 YYREEE, per germline (reference sequence). The chain joins TRBV5-4 to TRBJ2-7; a weak D match, TRBD1 (6 bases). The receptor was derived from a man aged 55 to 70 with acute or convalescent COVID-19. Specimen: peripheral blood. The CDR3 DNA follows: TGTGCCAGCAGAAACAGGGCTTCGGGTCCCTACGAGCAGTACTTC. This encodes CASRNRASGPYEQYF. Combining the CDR3 with reference TRBV5-4 and TRBJ2-7 gives the whole variable domain ETGVTQSPTHLIKTRGQQVTLRCSSQSGHNTVSWYQQALGQGPQFIFQYYREEENGRGNFPPRFSGLQFPNYSSELNVNALELDDSALYLCASRNRASGPYEQYFGPGTRLTVT.